This TCR beta chain was obtained from a study of blood T cells in healthy people across ages. Study-level results: Among T cells, TCR beta diversity per million cells dropped roughly linearly as age rose.

Points on this clonotype: The antigen remains unidentified.

Then a second PCR, running about 6 to 12 cycles, was carried out with a sample-barcoded 5' primer and a J-beta primer mix. Each cDNA was tagged by a template-switch adaptor containing 12 random nucleotides. From the 5' RACE reads, TCRdb called clonotypes with MiXCR, one entry per CDR3 protein. The data hold approximately 1.5 million distinct CDR3 sequences, with approximately 42% observed a single time. This CDR3 contains 12 residues. CDR1 and CDR2 (germline): DFQATT, SNEGSKA (reference sequence). V lost 3 bases and J lost 7, with 12 bases in between. The chain uses TRBV20-1 and TRBJ1-2; no clear D. The clonotype originates from a woman aged 18 to 35 in good health. What was sequenced was blood. CDR3 nucleotides: TGCAGTGCTAGGCGGCCGGCGGGTGGCTACACCTTC. Its translation is CSARRPAGGYTF.